One TCR beta chain is described in this entry. The germline V gene encodes CDR1 SGHNT and CDR2 YYREEE (reference sequence). V lost 4 bases to trimming and J lost 0 bases; unmatched junction nucleotides: 1. This CDR3 region has 16 residues. The assay was immunoSEQ multiplex PCR, and TCRdb's table has in-frame clones only and misses some. The sample has 80,000 to 95,000 clones, around 85% seen once. This specimen comes from a study of blood T cell repertoires in COVID-19. The genes are TRBV5-4 and TRBJ2-2, with 12 nucleotides matching TRBD1. The source material was peripheral blood. The source is a man older than 75 with acute or convalescent COVID-19. The CDR3 DNA reads TGTGCCAGCAGCCGGGACAGGGGGCCGAACACCGGGGAGCTGTTTTTT. Protein sequence: CASSRDRGPNTGELFF. The variable domain in full, completed from reference TRBV5-4 and TRBJ2-2, reads ETGVTQSPTHLIKTRGQQVTLRCSSQSGHNTVSWYQQALGQGPQFIFQYYREEENGRGNFPPRFSGLQFPNYSSELNVNALELDDSALYLCASSRDRGPNTGELFFGEGSRLTVL.